The present TCR beta chain was sequenced within a study of neurological immune-mediated disorders. Trimming left V 5 bases short and J 4 bases short, with 5 bases between. The CDR3 is made up of 12 amino acids. Unsorted libraries used 2 million PBMCs kept at -80 degrees C. The authors produced cDNA by 5'RACE using 10-nucleotide random UMIs. TCRdb re-analysed the 5' RACE reads in MiXCR, keeping a single row per CDR3 protein. The sample lists tens of thousands of distinct CDR3 sequences, approximately 14% occurring once. Study-level points and caveats: HTLV-1-associated myelopathy had the most TCR clonal expansion, whereas multiple sclerosis had the least (lower than in healthy controls).

The sample holds many counts of this clonotype. The antigen remains undetermined. Sequenced sample: PBMCs. The source of this sequence is a woman in her 50s with HTLV-1-associated myelopathy (HAM/TSP). This rearrangement joins TRBV12-3 or TRBV12-4 to TRBJ2-2; no clear D gene. CDR3 DNA sequence: TGTGCCAGCAGTGCAGTCACCGGGGAGCTGTTTTTT. Translation gives CASSAVTGELFF.